This T cell receptor (beta chain) was found in a study of beta chain features in type 1 diabetes. Overall study findings and caveats: Patients' naive, central memory and Treg TCRB repertoires seemed closer to one another than those of healthy donors. Fewer insertions but more deletions were seen at VDJ junctions in type 1 diabetes patients. Among patients with Type 1 diabetes, TCRB CDR3s were moderately but significantly shorter in every one of the four CD4+ subsets.

Purity above 95% was achieved in all sorted populations. Investigators reverse transcribed all isolated RNA, so they sequenced expressed TCRB transcripts. Sequencing used immunoSEQ multiplex PCR; TCRdb keeps in-frame clones, though not all of them. The sample lists 140,000 to 150,000 clones; less than 15% were seen once. Germline V gene data show CDR1 as MNHEY and CDR2 as SMNVEV (reference sequence). The ends were cut back, 8 bases at V and 1 base at J, with 10 bases in the middle. The CDR3 contains 13 residues. In the case of this clone: Its cognate antigen is unknown.

The receptor comes from a man younger than 35 with type 1 diabetes. This chain uses TRBV27 with TRBJ2-3; weak D call: TRBD1 (6 bases). Sequencing input: central memory CD4+ T cells from blood. CDR3 nucleotide sequence: TGTGCCAGCCACAGGGTTGGCACAGATACGCAGTATTTT. It translates to CASHRVGTDTQYF.